These 10 T cell receptor beta chains came from one sample sequenced in a study of memory CD4+ T cells and cytomegalovirus serostatus (dated by TCRdb to between 2018 and 2021). A FACSAria II was used to sort memory CD4+ T cells, defined as single viable CD3+CD4+CD8-CD45RO+ cells. The library was obtained by the immunoSEQ multiplex PCR assay. TCRdb took this table from immuneACCESS and kept in-frame rearrangements with V and J called. Such tables lack part of the clones; where checked against another copy, unresolved V genes explain under half of the gap, and the rest is unexplained. For this sample the table gives some 50,000 clones, of which 60% to 80% were detected only once. The ten largest clones take up more than 1% of the sample. Sequenced input: memory CD4+ T cells from blood. These receptors were taken from an adult in good health and CMV-seropositive.

The chain carries TRBV7-9 and TRBJ1-2; D call uncertain. Germline lookup yields CDR1 SEHNR and CDR2 FQNEAQ (reference sequence). This CDR3 is 13 amino acids long. Trimming removed 1 base from V and 8 bases from J, with 11 bases in between. CDR3 in DNA: TGTGCCAGCAGCTTAGGTAGGCAGCAAGGCTACACCTTC. Translating gives CASSLGRQQGYTF.

This rearrangement joins TRBV5-4 to TRBJ2-5; D may be TRBD1 or TRBD2 (5 bases each). Germline lookup yields CDR1 SGHNT and CDR2 YYREEE (reference sequence). The CDR3 length is 16 residues. The V and J ends lost 2 bases and 1 base respectively, with 15 bases between them. The CDR3 region has the DNA TGTGCCAGCAGCTTTTCCGTCTCGGGGCCCCAAGAGACCCAGTACTTC. Its translation: CASSFSVSGPQETQYF.

In regard to this clone: The germline gene is not matched at one end of the junction; a read error may be the cause. V gene TRBV19 combines with J gene TRBJ2-4, with TRBD2 matching 11 bases. The V gene's germline CDR1 is LNHDA and CDR2 SQIVND (reference sequence). This CDR3 spans 13 amino acids. CDR3 in DNA: TGTGCCAGTAGTATGGCTAGCGGGGGGCCGGGAAGCTTC. Protein product: CASSMASGGPGSF.

This chain connects TRBV2 to TRBJ2-1; 12 bases align to TRBD2. The ends lost 7 bases at V and 8 bases at J; junction bases unmatched: 6. Germline CDR1 is SNHLY and CDR2 is FYNNEI. There are 14 residues in the CDR3. The CDR3 DNA reads as TGTGCCAGCACTCGCCTAGCGGGGGGGCATGAGCAGTTCTTC. Its protein is CASTRLAGGHEQFF.

The chain has TRBV6-5 and TRBJ2-3; no clear D. The CDR3 loop spans 15 amino acids. Germline V gene lookup returns CDR1 MNHEY and CDR2 SVGAGI. V was shortened by 0 bases and J by 3 bases, with 10 bases between the two germline ends. The CDR3 DNA reads as TGTGCCAGCAGTTACTCCAAGGAGATTACAGATACGCAGTATTTT. Its translation: CASSYSKEITDTQYF.

The V gene is TRBV25-1, the J gene TRBJ2-1; 7 positions match TRBD2. CDR1 MGHDK and CDR2 SYGVNS come from the germline V gene. V lost 3 bases, J lost 4 bases, and 9 bases stayed unmatched. The CDR3 covers 16 residues. The CDR3 reads CASSDATSFFYNEQFF. The CDR3 nucleotides read TGTGCCAGCAGTGACGCGACTAGCTTCTTTTACAATGAGCAGTTCTTC.

V usage is TRBV6-1 and J usage is TRBJ1-2; no clear D gene. Germline assignment: CDR1 MNHNS and CDR2 SASEGT. The V and J ends lost 2 bases and 4 bases respectively, with 14 bases between them. The CDR3 loop spans 15 amino acids. Here the CDR3 DNA reads TGTGCCAGCAGTGAAAATTGGCCGGGGTCCTATGGCTACACCTTC. It translates to CASSENWPGSYGYTF.

The V call is TRBV2, the J call TRBJ2-5, with TRBD1 identical over 8 bases. Germline V gene data show CDR1 as SNHLY and CDR2 as FYNNEI. There are 14 residues in the CDR3. V trimming: 10 bases; J trimming: 2 bases; junction bases outside the gene matches: 9. This chain's CDR3 is CATRQGSVQETQYF. CDR3 nucleotide sequence: TGTGCCACCCGACAGGGGAGTGTGCAAGAGACCCAGTACTTC.

The CDR3 DNA reads as TGTGCCAGCGTTACGGGGGATACGCAGTATTTT. Translating it yields CASVTGDTQYF. V usage is TRBV28 and J usage is TRBJ2-3; TRBD2 is a possible D gene (5 bases). The V end was cut by 8 bases, the J end by 6 bases, with 9 bases between. Germline V gene sequence: CDR1 MDHEN, CDR2 SYDVKM. The CDR3 sequence is 11 residues long.

The CDR3 loop reads CASSFNGWASTDTQYF. In DNA, the CDR3 is TGTGCCAGCAGCTTCAACGGGTGGGCTAGCACAGATACGCAGTATTTT. J is TRBJ2-3 and V is TRBV9; D uncertain. CDR1 and CDR2 from the germline V gene are SGDLS and YYNGEE. The CDR3 extends over 16 amino acids. V was clipped by 4 bases and J by 0 bases, with 15 bases between them.